Below, 24 T cell receptor beta chains from the same sample are listed, as sequenced in a study of cytomegalovirus exposure and HLA in healthy donors. The PCR made use of 60 Vbeta and 13 Jbeta primers. Repertoires were generated with immunoSEQ multiplex PCR, while TCRdb's copy carries only in-frame clones and drops some. The sample includes a few hundred thousand clones, around 66% of them seen just once. The sequencing sample was made of PBMCs. The receptor set was obtained from a female donor in good health and CMV-seronegative.

The chain recombines TRBV7-6 with TRBJ2-7; no clear D. The CDR3 is 17 amino acids. V dropped 5 bases and J dropped 3 bases, with 23 bases sitting between them. CDR1 is SGHVS and CDR2 is FNYEAQ in the germline V gene. The CDR3 loop reads CASSPGSNLPPGYEQYF. The DNA of the CDR3 is TGTGCCAGCAGCCCGGGTAGCAACCTACCTCCCGGCTACGAGCAGTACTTC.

V is TRBV4-3 and J is TRBJ2-5; 8 positions agree with TRBD2. The V and J ends lost 0 bases and 4 bases, in that order; junction bases with no gene match: 4. Per the germline V gene, CDR1 is LGHNA and CDR2 is YSLEER. This CDR3 region has 15 residues. CDR3 DNA: TGCGCCAGCAGCCAAGACGGGAGGGCGTCAGAGACCCAGTACTTC. This codes for CASSQDGRASETQYF.

The V and J genes are TRBV4-1 and TRBJ2-5; 7 positions match TRBD1. The ends lost 1 base at V and 1 base at J; junction bases unmatched: 6. Germline CDR1 and CDR2: MGHRA and YSYEKL. The CDR3 consists of 16 residues. This CDR3 is CASSQGRQGSQETQYF. The DNA for the CDR3 is TGCGCCAGCAGCCAAGGAAGACAGGGCAGCCAAGAGACCCAGTACTTC.

The genes are TRBV6-6 and TRBJ2-3; D possibly corresponds to TRBD2 (5 bases). The CDR3 runs to 14 residues. CDR1 MNHNY and CDR2 SVGAGI come from the germline V gene (reference sequence). Trimming took off 1 base at V and 4 bases at J, with 9 bases between the two ends. CDR3 region: CASSYWGVADTQYF. The CDR3 coding sequence is TGTGCCAGCAGTTACTGGGGAGTTGCAGATACGCAGTATTTT.

V usage is TRBV15 and J usage is TRBJ2-7; 7 positions match TRBD2. Germline CDR1 LNHNV, CDR2 YYDKDF (reference sequence). The V and J ends lost 1 base and 0 bases, in that order; junction bases with no gene match: 0. The CDR3 covers 14 residues. This CDR3 reads CATSRGDYSYEQYF. CDR3 coding DNA: TGTGCCACCAGCAGAGGGGACTACTCCTACGAGCAGTACTTC.

The chain combines TRBV21-1 with TRBJ1-2; the D segment call TRBD1 is taken from the table without a DNA check. TRBV21-1 is given as a pseudogene. The CDR3 sequence is 12 residues long. The CDR3 DNA reads as TGTGCCAGCAGCGAACAGGGGCATGGCTACACCTTC. Encoded protein: CASSEQGHGYTF.

This clone was counted between two and nine times. The chain employs TRBV6-1 and TRBJ2-3; 13 bases are shared with TRBD2. This CDR3 has 18 amino acids. Trimming removed 4 bases from V and 4 bases from J; junction bases left unmatched: 11. CDR1 MNHNS and CDR2 SASEGT come from the germline V gene. The CDR3 region is CASSATSGRARLSDTQYF. The CDR3 bases are TGTGCCAGCAGTGCAACTAGCGGGAGGGCCCGTTTATCAGATACGCAGTATTTT.

This chain links TRBV5-8 with TRBJ1-2; 8 bases match TRBD1. The CDR3 totals 16 residues. Germline V gene data show CDR1 as SGHTS and CDR2 as YDEGEE. The V segment lost 0 bases and the J segment 7 bases; nucleotides outside the gene matches: 11. CDR3 sequence (DNA): TGTGCCAGCAGCTTGGACAGGGGGACGGTGTTGGGTGGCTACACCTTC. It codes for CASSLDRGTVLGGYTF.

The chain joins TRBV7-2 to TRBJ1-4; TRBD1 aligns across 7 bases. The V segment lost 5 bases and the J segment 4 bases; nucleotides outside the gene matches: 4. The CDR3 is 14 amino acids. Germline V CDR1 and CDR2: SGHTA, FQGNSA. In DNA form, the CDR3 reads TGTGCCAGCAGCCTGGGACAGCTTAATGAAAAACTGTTTTTT. Translation: CASSLGQLNEKLFF.

The sample holds a few counts of this clone. V and J are TRBV4-1 and TRBJ2-2, with a weak D call TRBD2 (7 bases). Germline loops: CDR1 MGHRA, CDR2 YSYEKL. The length of the CDR3 is 15 residues. V was pared by 2 bases and J by 8 bases, with 15 bases between. CDR3 protein: CASSQRGGLFGELFF. In DNA form, the CDR3 reads TGCGCCAGCAGCCAAAGGGGGGGATTGTTTGGGGAGCTGTTTTTT.

V and J are TRBV15 and TRBJ2-6; 12 bases fit TRBD1. The germline gives CDR1 LNHNV, CDR2 YYDKDF (reference sequence). This CDR3 spans 18 amino acids. V lost 1 base, J lost 3 bases, and 4 bases stayed unmatched. CDR3: CATSRAGTGGGGANVLTF. The CDR3 DNA is TGTGCCACCAGCAGAGCCGGGACAGGGGGCGGTGGGGCCAACGTCCTGACTTTC.

V usage is TRBV4-1 and J usage is TRBJ2-5; 11 nucleotides align to TRBD2. The CDR3 has 19 amino acids. In germline, CDR1 is MGHRA, CDR2 YSYEKL. Germline trimming cut 0 bases from V and 5 bases from J; bases unmatched to any gene: 14. This CDR3 reads CASSQESASGRPNEETQYF. DNA of the CDR3: TGCGCCAGCAGCCAAGAATCGGCTAGCGGGAGGCCAAACGAGGAGACCCAGTACTTC.

The chain couples TRBV21-1 to TRBJ2-1; the table's D call TRBD2 went unverified against the DNA. TRBV21-1 has pseudogene status. The CDR3 length is 18 residues. CDR3 loop: CASRNGRANPLSYNEQFF. The CDR3 region has the DNA TGTGCCAGCAGAAATGGCCGAGCGAACCCCCTCTCCTACAATGAGCAGTTCTTC.

V and J are TRBV7-9 and TRBJ2-7; 8 nucleotides agree with TRBD1. Germline CDR1 and CDR2: SEHNR and FQNEAQ (reference sequence). The CDR3 covers 16 residues. The ends lost 5 bases at V and 2 bases at J; junction bases unmatched: 11. This CDR3 is CASSQPRQGSPYEQYF. In DNA form, the CDR3 reads TGTGCCAGCAGCCAACCACGACAGGGGAGTCCCTACGAGCAGTACTTC.

CDR3 residues: CASSFREKTAPFF. As DNA, the CDR3 is TGCGCCAGCAGCTTCAGGGAAAAGACCGCCCCTTTCTTT. This sequence joins TRBV5-1 and TRBJ1-1; tentatively, D is TRBD1 (5 bases). The V and J ends lost 2 bases and 12 bases respectively, with 17 bases between them. Germline V gene data show CDR1 as SGHRS and CDR2 as YFSETQ. The CDR3 sequence is 13 residues long.

This clone has only a few counts. This chain links TRBV9 with TRBJ1-1; TRBD1 agrees at 7 bases. Trimming cost V 4 bases and J 5 bases; bases outside gene matches: 11. This CDR3 is 15 amino acids long. Germline V CDR1 and CDR2: SGDLS, YYNGEE. CDR3 sequence: CASSPYVGGRTEAFF. The CDR3 DNA reads TGTGCCAGCAGCCCCTATGTAGGGGGCAGGACTGAAGCTTTCTTT.

The chain uses TRBV19 and TRBJ2-6; weak D call: TRBD2 (6 bases). V lost 10 bases, J lost 4 bases, and 17 bases lay in between. Germline V lookup: CDR1 LNHDA, CDR2 SQIVND (reference sequence). CDR3 length equals 15 residues. The CDR3 loop is CATMGGLSGANVLTF. CDR3 DNA: TGTGCCACTATGGGGGGACTCTCGGGGGCCAACGTCCTGACTTTC.

A remark on this clone: Other DNA variants within this sample encode the same CDR3. The chain is built from TRBV19 and TRBJ1-1; D is uncertain. The CDR3 loop spans 13 amino acids. The germline CDR1 and CDR2 sequences are LNHDA and SQIVND (reference sequence). V was shortened by 8 bases and J by 1 base, with 11 bases between the two germline ends. The CDR3 region is CASSITKNTEAFF. The CDR3 DNA reads TGTGCCAGTTCGATAACAAAGAACACTGAAGCTTTCTTT.

The chain is built from TRBV23-1 and TRBJ2-1; 8 positions match TRBD1. TRBV23-1 is an ORF, with its function uncertain. With 2 bases clipped from V and 14 bases from J, the junction kept 11 bases outside the gene matches. The CDR3 sequence is 14 residues long. This chain's CDR3 is CASSQVGHRGNEFF. The CDR3 DNA is TGCGCCAGCAGTCAAGTGGGGCACAGGGGGAATGAGTTCTTC.

The chain links TRBV7-2 to TRBJ2-1; possible D gene TRBD2, 6 bases. Trimming pared 6 bases from V and 0 bases from J, leaving 12 bases between. From germline, CDR1 is SGHTA and CDR2 FQGNSA. This CDR3 contains 15 residues. The CDR3 DNA follows: TGTGCCAGCAGTCGGGACTTCAGCTCCTACAATGAGCAGTTCTTC. It codes for CASSRDFSSYNEQFF.

J is TRBJ2-1 and V is TRBV7-6, with D possibly matching TRBD2 (6 bases). V was pared by 2 bases and J by 8 bases, with 19 bases between. The germline gives CDR1 SGHVS, CDR2 FNYEAQ. The CDR3 totals 16 residues. The CDR3 DNA reads as TGTGCCAGCAGCTTATCCTTAGCGGAAGCCAAGTATGAGCAGTTCTTC. Protein: CASSLSLAEAKYEQFF.

The chain couples TRBV2 to TRBJ1-1, with TRBD1 identical over 8 bases. This CDR3 is 16 amino acids long. Per the germline V gene, CDR1 is SNHLY and CDR2 is FYNNEI. After removal of 3 bases from V and 1 base from J, the junction contained 7 bases not matched to a gene. CDR3 DNA: TGTGCCAGCAGTGACCCAGGGGGCTGGGCGAACACTGAAGCTTTCTTT. Translated, it gives CASSDPGGWANTEAFF.

CDR3 nucleotides: TGCGCCAGCAGCCTATGGACAGGGGATCAGCCCCAGCATTTT. It is translated as CASSLWTGDQPQHF. The chain uses TRBV5-1 and TRBJ1-5; 9 nucleotides align to TRBD1. V shed 4 bases and J 5 bases; nucleotides not matched to a gene: 4. The germline gives CDR1 SGHRS, CDR2 YFSETQ. CDR3 size: 14 residues. Filled out from reference TRBV5-1 and TRBJ1-5, the complete variable domain reads KAGVTQTPRYLIKTRGQQVTLSCSPISGHRSVSWYQQTPGQGLQFLFEYFSETQRNKGNFPGRFSGRQFSNSRSEMNVSTLELGDSALYLCASSLWTGDQPQHFGDGTRLSIL.

This clone turned up a few times. The gene calls are TRBV4-2 and TRBJ2-7; the D gene is possibly TRBD1 (6 bases). The CDR3 runs to 15 residues. Germline V gene sequence: CDR1 LGHNA, CDR2 YNFKEQ. V dropped 2 bases and J dropped 0 bases, with 11 bases sitting between them. The chain's CDR3 is CASSQITDSSYEQYF. The CDR3 nucleotides read TGTGCCAGCAGCCAAATCACGGACAGCTCCTACGAGCAGTACTTC.